This T cell receptor beta chain was identified in a study of blood T cell repertoires in COVID-19. Background on the study: Both acute and convalescent COVID-19 samples were obtained from the United States, Italy and Spain. The cDNA or gDNA used as material had been derived from T cells, B-cell-depleted T cells, or PBMCs.

The length of the CDR3 is 13 residues. V lost 0 bases and J lost 6, with 8 bases in between. Germline V gives CDR1 MGHRA, CDR2 YSYEKL. Using immunoSEQ multiplex PCR, the repertoire was profiled, and TCRdb retains in-frame clones only, with some absent. The profile shows 130,000 to 150,000 clones, roughly 79% of them singletons. The chain recombines TRBV4-1 with TRBJ1-2; D uncertain. The sample taken for sequencing was peripheral blood. The sequence derives from a human donor with acute or convalescent COVID-19. The donor label of this sample is uncertain. CDR3 DNA: TGCGCCAGCAGCCAAGATCCCGGGGATGGCTACACCTTC. It encodes CASSQDPGDGYTF.